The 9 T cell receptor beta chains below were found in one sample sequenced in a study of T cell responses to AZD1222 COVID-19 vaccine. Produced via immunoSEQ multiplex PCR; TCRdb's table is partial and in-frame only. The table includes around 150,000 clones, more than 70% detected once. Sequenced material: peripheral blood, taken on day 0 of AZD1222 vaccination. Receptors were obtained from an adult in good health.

CDR3 nucleotide sequence: TGTGCCAGCAGTTTACGACTAGCGGGAGGCACCGGGGAGCTGTTTTTT. Protein product: CASSLRLAGGTGELFF. V usage is TRBV27 and J usage is TRBJ2-2; 13 bases agree with TRBD2. The trim removed 2 bases at V and 4 bases at J, leaving 1 base unmatched. Germline V gene data show CDR1 as MNHEY and CDR2 as SMNVEV (reference sequence). The CDR3 totals 16 residues.

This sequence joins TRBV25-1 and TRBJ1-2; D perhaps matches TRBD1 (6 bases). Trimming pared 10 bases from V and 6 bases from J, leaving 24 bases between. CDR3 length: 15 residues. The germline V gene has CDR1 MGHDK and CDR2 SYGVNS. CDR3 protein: CAKNLRDNDNHGYTF. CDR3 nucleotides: TGTGCCAAAAATCTAAGGGACAACGACAACCATGGCTACACCTTC.

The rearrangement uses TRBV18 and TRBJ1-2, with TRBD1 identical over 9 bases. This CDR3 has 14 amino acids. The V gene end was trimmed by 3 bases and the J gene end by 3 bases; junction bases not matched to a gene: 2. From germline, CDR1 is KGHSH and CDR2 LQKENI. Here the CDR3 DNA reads TGTGCCAGCTCACCGGGGACAGGGTACTATGGCTACACCTTC. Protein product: CASSPGTGYYGYTF.

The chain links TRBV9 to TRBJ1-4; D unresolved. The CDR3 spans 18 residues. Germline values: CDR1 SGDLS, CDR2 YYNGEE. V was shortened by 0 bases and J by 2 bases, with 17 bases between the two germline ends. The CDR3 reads CASSVDPLGGVTNEKLFF. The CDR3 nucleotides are TGTGCCAGCAGCGTAGACCCCTTAGGCGGGGTTACTAATGAAAAACTGTTTTTT.

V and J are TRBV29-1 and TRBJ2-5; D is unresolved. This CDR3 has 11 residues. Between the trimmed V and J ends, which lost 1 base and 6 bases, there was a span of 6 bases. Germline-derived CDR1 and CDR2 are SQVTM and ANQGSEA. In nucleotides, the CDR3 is TGCAGCGTTGAAGGGGCCCAGACCCAGTACTTC. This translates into CSVEGAQTQYF. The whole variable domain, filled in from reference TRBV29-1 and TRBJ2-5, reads SAVISQKPSRDICQRGTSLTIQCQVDSQVTMMFWYRQQPGQSLTLIATANQGSEATYESGFVIDKFPISRPNLTFSTLTVSNMSPEDSSIYLCSVEGAQTQYFGPGTRLLVL.

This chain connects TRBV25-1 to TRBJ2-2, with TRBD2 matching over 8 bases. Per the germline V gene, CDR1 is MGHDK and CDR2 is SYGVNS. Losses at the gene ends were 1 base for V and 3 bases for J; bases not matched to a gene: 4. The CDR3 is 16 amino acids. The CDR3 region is CASSELAGRDTGELFF. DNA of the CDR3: TGTGCCAGCAGTGAATTAGCGGGACGGGACACCGGGGAGCTGTTTTTT.

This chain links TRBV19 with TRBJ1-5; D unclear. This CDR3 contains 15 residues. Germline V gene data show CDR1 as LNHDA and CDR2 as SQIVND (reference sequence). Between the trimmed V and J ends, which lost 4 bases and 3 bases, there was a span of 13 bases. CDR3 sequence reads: CASSNRPVYNQPQHF. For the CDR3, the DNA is TGTGCCAGTAGTAATCGACCGGTATACAATCAGCCCCAGCATTTT.

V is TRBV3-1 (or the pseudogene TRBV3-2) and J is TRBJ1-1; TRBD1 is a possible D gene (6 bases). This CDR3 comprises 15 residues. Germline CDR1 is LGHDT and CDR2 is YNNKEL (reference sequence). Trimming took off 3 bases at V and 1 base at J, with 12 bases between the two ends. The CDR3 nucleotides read TGTGCCAGCAGCCACCCAGGGACATCGAACACTGAAGCTTTCTTT. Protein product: CASSHPGTSNTEAFF.

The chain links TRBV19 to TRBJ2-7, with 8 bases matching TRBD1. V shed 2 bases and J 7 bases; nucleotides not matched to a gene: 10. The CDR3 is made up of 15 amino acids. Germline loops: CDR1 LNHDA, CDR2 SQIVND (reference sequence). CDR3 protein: CASSISRTGFWEQYF. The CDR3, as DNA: TGTGCCAGTAGTATATCTCGGACAGGGTTTTGGGAGCAGTACTTC. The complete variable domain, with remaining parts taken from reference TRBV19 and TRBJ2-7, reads DGGITQSPKYLFRKEGQNVTLSCEQNLNHDAMYWYRQDPGQGLRLIYYSQIVNDFQKGDIAEGYSVSREKKESFPLTVTSAQKNPTAFYLCASSISRTGFWEQYFGPGTRLTVT.